This entry is about one TCR beta chain. What it recognizes is unknown. This sample stems from a study of cytomegalovirus exposure and HLA in healthy donors. The germline V gene encodes CDR1 SGHDT and CDR2 YYEEEE. Trimming removed 4 bases from V and 1 base from J, with 11 bases in between. This CDR3 region has 14 residues. Study-level results: With later analysis, a missense DCLRE1C variant became linked to TCR beta V- and J-gene trimming. As immune exposure information, only CMV serostatus was available.

It was with 60 Vbeta and 13 Jbeta primers that the PCR ran. In the study's own analysis: Roughly 12 million shared chains were among approximately 80 million unique TCR beta chains counted in a later analysis. Clones were sequenced by immunoSEQ multiplex PCR, and TCRdb holds only the in-frame ones, with some missing. V and J calls and clone size are given by that table; D and trimming were obtained from the DNA. The data show some 150,000 clones, with about four fifths seen just once and about 5.2% held by the top ten. This TCR derives from a young man in good health and CMV-seropositive. The chain carries TRBV5-6 and TRBJ1-1; D not resolved. The sample taken for sequencing was PBMCs. CDR3 nucleotide sequence: TGTGCCAGCAGCCCGCTGACTGCGAACACTGAAGCTTTCTTT. Protein product: CASSPLTANTEAFF.